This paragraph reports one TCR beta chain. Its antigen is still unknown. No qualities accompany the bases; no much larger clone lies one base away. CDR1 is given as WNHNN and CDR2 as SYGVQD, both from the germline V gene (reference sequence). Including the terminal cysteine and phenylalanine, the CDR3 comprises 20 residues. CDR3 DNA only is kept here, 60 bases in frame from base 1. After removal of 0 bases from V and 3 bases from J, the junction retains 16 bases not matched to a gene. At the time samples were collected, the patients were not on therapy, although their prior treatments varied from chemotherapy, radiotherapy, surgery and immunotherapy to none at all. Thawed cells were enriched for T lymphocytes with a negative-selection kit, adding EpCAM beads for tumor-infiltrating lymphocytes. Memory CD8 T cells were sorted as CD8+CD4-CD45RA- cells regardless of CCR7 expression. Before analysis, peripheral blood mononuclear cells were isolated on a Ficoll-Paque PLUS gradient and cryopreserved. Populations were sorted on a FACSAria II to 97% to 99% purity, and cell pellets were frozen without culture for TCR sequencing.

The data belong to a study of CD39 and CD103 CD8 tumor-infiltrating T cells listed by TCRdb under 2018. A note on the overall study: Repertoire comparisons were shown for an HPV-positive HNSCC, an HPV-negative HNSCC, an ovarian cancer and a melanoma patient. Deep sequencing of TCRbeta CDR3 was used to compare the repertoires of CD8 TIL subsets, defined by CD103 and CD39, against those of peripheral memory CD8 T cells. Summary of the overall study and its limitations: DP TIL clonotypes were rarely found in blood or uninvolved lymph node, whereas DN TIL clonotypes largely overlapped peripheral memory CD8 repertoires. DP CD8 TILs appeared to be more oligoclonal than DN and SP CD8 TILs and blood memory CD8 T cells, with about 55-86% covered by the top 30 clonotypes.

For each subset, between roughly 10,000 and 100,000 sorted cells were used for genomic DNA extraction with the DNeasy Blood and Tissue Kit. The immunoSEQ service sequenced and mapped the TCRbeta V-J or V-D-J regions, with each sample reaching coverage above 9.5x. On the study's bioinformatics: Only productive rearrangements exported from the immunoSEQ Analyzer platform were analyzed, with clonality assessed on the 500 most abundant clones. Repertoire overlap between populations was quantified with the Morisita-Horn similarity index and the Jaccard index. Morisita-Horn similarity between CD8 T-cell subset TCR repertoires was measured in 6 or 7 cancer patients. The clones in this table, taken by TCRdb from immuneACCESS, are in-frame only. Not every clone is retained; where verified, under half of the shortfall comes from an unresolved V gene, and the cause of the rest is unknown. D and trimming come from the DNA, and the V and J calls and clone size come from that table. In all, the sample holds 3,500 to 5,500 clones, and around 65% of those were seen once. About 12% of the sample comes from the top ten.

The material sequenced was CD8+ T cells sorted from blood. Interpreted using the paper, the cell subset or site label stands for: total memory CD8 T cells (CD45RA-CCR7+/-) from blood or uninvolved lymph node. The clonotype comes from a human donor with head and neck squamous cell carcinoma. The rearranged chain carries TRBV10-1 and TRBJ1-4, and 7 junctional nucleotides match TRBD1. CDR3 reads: CASSESGRRGWSQSNEKLFF. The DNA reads TGCGCCAGCAGTGAGTCGGGGCGCAGGGGGTGGTCCCAGTCTAATGAAAAACTGTTTTTT.